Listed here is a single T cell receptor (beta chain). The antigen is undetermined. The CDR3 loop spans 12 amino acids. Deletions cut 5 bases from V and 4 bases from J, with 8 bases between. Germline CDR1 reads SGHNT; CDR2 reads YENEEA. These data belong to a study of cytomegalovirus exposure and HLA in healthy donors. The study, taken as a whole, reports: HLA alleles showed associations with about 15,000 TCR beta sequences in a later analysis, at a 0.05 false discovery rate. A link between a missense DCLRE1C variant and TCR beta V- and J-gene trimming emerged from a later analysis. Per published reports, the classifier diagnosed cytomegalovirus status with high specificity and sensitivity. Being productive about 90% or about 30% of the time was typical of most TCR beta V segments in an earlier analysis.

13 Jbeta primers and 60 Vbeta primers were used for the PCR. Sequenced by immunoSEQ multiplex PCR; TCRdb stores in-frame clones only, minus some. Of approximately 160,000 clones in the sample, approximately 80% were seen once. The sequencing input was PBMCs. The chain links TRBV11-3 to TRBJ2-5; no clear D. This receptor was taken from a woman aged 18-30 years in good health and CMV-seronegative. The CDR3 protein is CASSPVRETQYF. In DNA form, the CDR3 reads TGTGCCAGCAGCCCGGTAAGAGAGACCCAGTACTTC.